This T cell receptor (beta chain) was recorded in a study of spatial heterogeneity in lung cancer. Study-wide points: The study found that expanded intratumoral alpha and beta TCR counts tracked tumor mutation counts.

Time point specified: sample taken at primary tumor resection. Germline V lookup: CDR1 DFQATT, CDR2 SNEGSKA (reference sequence). V shed 4 bases and J shed 7 bases, with 13 bases lying between them. This CDR3 is built from 13 residues. TCRdb redid the calling of the 5' RACE reads with MiXCR, one entry per CDR3 protein. The data show around 9,600 distinct CDR3 sequences, less than 6.5% seen once. This clonotype was seen repeatedly, ten times or more. Antigen specificity is unknown. This specimen was lung tumor tissue, taken at surgery. This clonotype originated in a female donor with early-stage non-small cell lung cancer. The rearrangement links TRBV20-1 to TRBJ1-4; D gene uncertain. CDR3 amino acids: CSATQEVGEKLFF. CDR3 sequence (DNA): TGCAGTGCTACCCAGGAGGTCGGTGAAAAACTGTTTTTT.